This T cell receptor beta chain came from a study of cytomegalovirus exposure and HLA in healthy donors. V lost 4 bases to trimming and J lost 2 bases; unmatched junction nucleotides: 6. The CDR3 covers 15 residues. CDR1 is SGHRS and CDR2 is YFSETQ in the germline V gene. This clone turned up a few times. Its antigen remains unknown. General study points: It has been reported that TCR beta sequences accurately predicted the HLA-A and HLA-B alleles of most subjects.

The study ran its PCR with 60 Vbeta and 13 Jbeta primers. The data were produced by immunoSEQ multiplex PCR, yet TCRdb's version contains in-frame clones alone and is incomplete. The sample comprises about 160,000 clones, roughly 84% of which are singletons, and around 0.98% rests with the top ten. Sequenced input: PBMCs. V usage is TRBV5-1 and J usage is TRBJ2-1, with TRBD2 matching over 7 bases. The sequence derives from a man between 25 and 39 years old in good health and CMV-seronegative. The CDR3 is CASSPETSTYNEQFF. CDR3 DNA: TGCGCCAGCAGCCCGGAGACTAGCACCTACAATGAGCAGTTCTTC.